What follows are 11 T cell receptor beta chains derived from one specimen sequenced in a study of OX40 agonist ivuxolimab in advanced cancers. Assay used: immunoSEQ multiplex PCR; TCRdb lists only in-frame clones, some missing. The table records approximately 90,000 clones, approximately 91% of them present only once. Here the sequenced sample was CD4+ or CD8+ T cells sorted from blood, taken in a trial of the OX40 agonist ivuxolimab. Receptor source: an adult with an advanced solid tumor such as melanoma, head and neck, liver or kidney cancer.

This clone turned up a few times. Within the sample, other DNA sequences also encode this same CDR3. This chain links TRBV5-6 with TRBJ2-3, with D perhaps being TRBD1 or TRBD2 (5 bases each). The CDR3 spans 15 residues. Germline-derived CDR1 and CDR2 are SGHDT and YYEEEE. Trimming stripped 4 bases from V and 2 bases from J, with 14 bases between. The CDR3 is CASSGGGSDTDTQYF. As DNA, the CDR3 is TGTGCCAGCAGCGGGGGTGGGTCGGACACAGATACGCAGTATTTT.

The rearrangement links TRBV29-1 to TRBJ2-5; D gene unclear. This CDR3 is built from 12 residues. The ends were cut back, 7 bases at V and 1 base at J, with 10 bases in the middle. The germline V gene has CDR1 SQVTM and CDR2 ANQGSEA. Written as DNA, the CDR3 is TGCAGCGGGGCTAGGGCCCAAGAGACCCAGTACTTC. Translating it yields CSGARAQETQYF.

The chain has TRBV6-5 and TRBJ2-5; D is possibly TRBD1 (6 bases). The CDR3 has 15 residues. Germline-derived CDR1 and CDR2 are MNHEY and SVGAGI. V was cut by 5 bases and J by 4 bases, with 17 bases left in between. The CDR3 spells CASSPPLRGIETQYF. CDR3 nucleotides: TGTGCCAGCAGTCCCCCTCTTAGGGGGATAGAGACCCAGTACTTC.

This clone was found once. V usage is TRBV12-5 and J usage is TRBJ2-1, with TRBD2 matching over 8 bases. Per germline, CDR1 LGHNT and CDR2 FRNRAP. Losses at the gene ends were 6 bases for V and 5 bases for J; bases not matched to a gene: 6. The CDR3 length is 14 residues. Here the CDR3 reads CASGPSGGNNEQFF. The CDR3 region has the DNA TGTGCTAGTGGCCCCAGCGGGGGTAACAATGAGCAGTTCTTC.

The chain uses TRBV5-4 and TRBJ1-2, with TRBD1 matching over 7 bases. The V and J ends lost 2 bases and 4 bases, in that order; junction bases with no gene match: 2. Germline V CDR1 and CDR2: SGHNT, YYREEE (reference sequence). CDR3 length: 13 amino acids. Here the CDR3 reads CASSLGGPYGYTF. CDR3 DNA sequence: TGTGCCAGCAGCTTAGGGGGCCCCTATGGCTACACCTTC.

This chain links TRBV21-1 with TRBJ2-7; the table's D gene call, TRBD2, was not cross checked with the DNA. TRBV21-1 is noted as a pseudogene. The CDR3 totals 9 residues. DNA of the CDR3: TGTGCCAGCAGTTTATGGCAGTACTTC. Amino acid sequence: CASSLWQYF.

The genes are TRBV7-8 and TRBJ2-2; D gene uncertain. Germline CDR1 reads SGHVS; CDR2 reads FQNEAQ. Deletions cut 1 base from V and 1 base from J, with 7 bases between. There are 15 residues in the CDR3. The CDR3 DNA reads TGTGCCAGCAGCTTAGAAGGACGGAACACCGGGGAGCTGTTTTTT. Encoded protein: CASSLEGRNTGELFF.

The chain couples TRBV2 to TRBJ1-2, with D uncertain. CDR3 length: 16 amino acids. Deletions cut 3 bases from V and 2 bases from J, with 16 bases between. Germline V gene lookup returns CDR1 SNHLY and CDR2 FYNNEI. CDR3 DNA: TGTGCCAGCAGTGATCGGAGGCGGGGTATGAACTATGGCTACACCTTC. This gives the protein CASSDRRRGMNYGYTF.

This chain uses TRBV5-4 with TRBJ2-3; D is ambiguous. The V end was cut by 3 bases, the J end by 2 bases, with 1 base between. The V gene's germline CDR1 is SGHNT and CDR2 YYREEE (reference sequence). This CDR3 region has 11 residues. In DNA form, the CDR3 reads TGTGCCAGCAGCTCCACAGATACGCAGTATTTT. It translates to CASSSTDTQYF.

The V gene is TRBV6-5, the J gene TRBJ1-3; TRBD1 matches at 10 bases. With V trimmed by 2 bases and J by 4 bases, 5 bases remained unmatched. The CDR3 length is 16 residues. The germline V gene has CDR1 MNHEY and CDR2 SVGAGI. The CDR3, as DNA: TGTGCCAGCAGTTACCGCGACAGGGGGCGCGGAAACACCATATATTTT. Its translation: CASSYRDRGRGNTIYF.

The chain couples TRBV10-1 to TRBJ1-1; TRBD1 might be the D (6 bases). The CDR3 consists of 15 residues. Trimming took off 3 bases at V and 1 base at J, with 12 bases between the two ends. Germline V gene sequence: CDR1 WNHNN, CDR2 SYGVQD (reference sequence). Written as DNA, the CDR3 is TGCGCCAGCAGTGATAATCGGGGGGCGAACACTGAAGCTTTCTTT. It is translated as CASSDNRGANTEAFF.